This entry features one TCR beta chain sequence. TCRdb's table, derived via immunoSEQ multiplex PCR, lists solely in-frame clones and lacks some. The data hold under 90,000 clones, with 90% to 95% observed a single time. The source of the sample is a study of T cell changes during pregnancy in multiple sclerosis. With 6 bases removed from V and 0 bases from J, the gap between germline ends came to 19 bases. Germline V gene data show CDR1 as ENHRY and CDR2 as SYGVKD. The CDR3 runs to 17 residues. The input for sequencing was peripheral blood, taken in the second trimester of pregnancy. The source is a female donor in good health, enrolled as a control in a pregnancy study. The chain employs TRBV10-3 and TRBJ2-3, with D tentatively TRBD2 (6 bases). In nucleotides, the CDR3 is TGTGCCATCAGGTGGTCTCGGGAGAAGGTTAGCACAGATACGCAGTATTTT. Residues: CAIRWSREKVSTDTQYF.